Listed below are T cell receptor beta chains from one sample, sequenced in a study of shared clonotypes between healthy human individuals. TCRdb's table, derived via immunoSEQ multiplex PCR, lists solely in-frame clones and lacks some. The table has 200,000 to 250,000 clones, approximately 65% seen once. Sequencing input: memory CD4+ T cells sorted from blood. The receptors derive from a man aged 30 to 45 in good health. Both conserved end residues are part of each CDR3. Fields, in order: V gene, clone size, CDR3 protein. Part of the rows lack a size; the others show once, few, many or a class for expanded clones.

v_gene: TRBV9
abundance: .
CDR3aa: CASSVGVQNTGELFF

v_gene: TRBV19
abundance: few
CDR3aa: CASSTQTGGEAFF

v_gene: TRBV7-2
abundance: .
CDR3aa: CASSPLPAGNYNEQFF

v_gene: TRBV28
abundance: few
CDR3aa: CASSAVGRNYEQYF

v_gene: TRBV28
abundance: .
CDR3aa: CASSLPRGGRNQPQHF

v_gene: TRBV7-8
abundance: .
CDR3aa: CASSFGLAGVRGYNEQFF

v_gene: TRBV18
abundance: .
CDR3aa: CASSRIPRLGAQGVKGTEAFF

v_gene: TRBV7-6
abundance: .
CDR3aa: CASSRSDGNYEQYF

v_gene: TRBV11-2
abundance: .
CDR3aa: CASRLLTSGRLHLSGELFF

v_gene: TRBV28
abundance: once
CDR3aa: CASRPAGGTYEQYF

v_gene: TRBV4-3
abundance: few
CDR3aa: CASSQEGLLQFF

v_gene: TRBV10-3
abundance: .
CDR3aa: CAIRDLRDTSYEQYF

v_gene: TRBV11-2
abundance: .
CDR3aa: CASSPRWGRGHNETQYF

v_gene: TRBV14
abundance: .
CDR3aa: CASSHLIWRNGTEAFF

v_gene: TRBV29-1
abundance: once
CDR3aa: CSGISGTGTYEQYF

v_gene: TRBV2
abundance: .
CDR3aa: CASSEDYQGFTEAFF

v_gene: TRBV28
abundance: .
CDR3aa: CASSLRWNEQFF

v_gene: TRBV5-1
abundance: .
CDR3aa: CASSLNRGGADTQYF

v_gene: TRBV10-1
abundance: .
CDR3aa: CASISAGFGPNEQFF

v_gene: TRBV6-6
abundance: .
CDR3aa: CASRGQGASGANVLTF

v_gene: TRBV7-2
abundance: .
CDR3aa: CASSLVGRTDTQYF

v_gene: TRBV5-1
abundance: .
CDR3aa: CASSLGSARTVGEQYF

v_gene: TRBV5-5
abundance: few
CDR3aa: CASSTTLGLAAYNEQFF

v_gene: TRBV9
abundance: .
CDR3aa: CASSVGSAGDLQETQYF

v_gene: TRBV9
abundance: .
CDR3aa: CASNSGSSYEQYF

v_gene: TRBV5-1
abundance: .
CDR3aa: CASSLDGRAGEKLFF

v_gene: TRBV28
abundance: few
CDR3aa: CASSEQVNYGYTF

v_gene: TRBV9
abundance: .
CDR3aa: CASSGSPGRRFF

v_gene: TRBV10-2
abundance: .
CDR3aa: CASSEDRHNEQFF

v_gene: TRBV5-8
abundance: .
CDR3aa: CASSLGQARFPSYNEQFF

v_gene: TRBV5-1
abundance: .
CDR3aa: CASSLGTSGHSTDTQYF

v_gene: TRBV29-1
abundance: few
CDR3aa: CSVGRTGRNTGELFF

v_gene: TRBV7-2
abundance: .
CDR3aa: CASTQVNSNQPQHF

v_gene: TRBV27
abundance: .
CDR3aa: CASSVYSNTGELFF

v_gene: TRBV5-1
abundance: once
CDR3aa: CASSLSETGELFF

v_gene: TRBV28
abundance: .
CDR3aa: CASSLPLSGTLYNEQFF

v_gene: TRBV11-3
abundance: .
CDR3aa: CASSSRGNTRQYF

v_gene: TRBV6-5
abundance: .
CDR3aa: CASSPLSRGTDTQYF

v_gene: TRBV9
abundance: .
CDR3aa: CASSPRTGSGNEQFF

v_gene: TRBV7-2
abundance: .
CDR3aa: CASNPSFGQGYEQYF

v_gene: TRBV2
abundance: .
CDR3aa: CASRHPRWGARGYTF

v_gene: TRBV6-5
abundance: .
CDR3aa: CASGAGGYNEQFF

v_gene: TRBV7-2
abundance: .
CDR3aa: CASSRDIRGNQPQHF

v_gene: TRBV2
abundance: .
CDR3aa: CASRASGGSYEQYF

v_gene: TRBV18
abundance: .
CDR3aa: CASSLGLAGQETQYF

v_gene: TRBV19
abundance: few
CDR3aa: CASSRSGANTGELFF

v_gene: TRBV6-4
abundance: .
CDR3aa: CASSEELSYNEQFF